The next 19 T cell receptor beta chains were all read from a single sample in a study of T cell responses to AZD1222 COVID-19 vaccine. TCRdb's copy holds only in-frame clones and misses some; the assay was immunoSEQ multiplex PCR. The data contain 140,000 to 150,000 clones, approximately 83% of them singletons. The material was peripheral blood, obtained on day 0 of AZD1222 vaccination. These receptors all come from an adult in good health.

The chain's CDR3 is CASSLQSSGVEQFF. In DNA form, the CDR3 reads TGTGCCAGCAGCCTTCAATCTAGCGGGGTCGAGCAGTTCTTC. V is TRBV3-1 (or the pseudogene TRBV3-2) and J is TRBJ2-1; 9 nucleotides match TRBD2. The V gene's germline CDR1 is LGHDT and CDR2 YNNKEL (reference sequence). The CDR3 length is 14 residues. Trimming removed 4 bases from V and 10 bases from J; junction bases left unmatched: 8.

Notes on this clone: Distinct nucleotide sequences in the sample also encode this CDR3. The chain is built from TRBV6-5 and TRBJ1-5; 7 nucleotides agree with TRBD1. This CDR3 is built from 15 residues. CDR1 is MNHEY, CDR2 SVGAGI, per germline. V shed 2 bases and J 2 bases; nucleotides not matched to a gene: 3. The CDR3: CASSYSGTGNQPQHF. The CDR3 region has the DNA TGTGCCAGCAGTTACAGCGGGACAGGCAATCAGCCCCAGCATTTT.

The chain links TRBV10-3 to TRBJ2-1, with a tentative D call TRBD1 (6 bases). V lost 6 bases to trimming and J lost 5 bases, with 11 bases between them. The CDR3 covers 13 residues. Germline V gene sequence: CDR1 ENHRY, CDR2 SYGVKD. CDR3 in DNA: TGTGCCATCAGGGGGGCGACAGACAATGAGCAGTTCTTC. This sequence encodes CAIRGATDNEQFF.

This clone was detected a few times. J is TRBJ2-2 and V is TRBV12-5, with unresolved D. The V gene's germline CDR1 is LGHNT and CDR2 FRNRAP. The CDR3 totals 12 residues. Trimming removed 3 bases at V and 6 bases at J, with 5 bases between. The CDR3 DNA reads TGTGCTAGTGGTTTTGGTTCCGGGGAGCTGTTTTTT. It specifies CASGFGSGELFF.

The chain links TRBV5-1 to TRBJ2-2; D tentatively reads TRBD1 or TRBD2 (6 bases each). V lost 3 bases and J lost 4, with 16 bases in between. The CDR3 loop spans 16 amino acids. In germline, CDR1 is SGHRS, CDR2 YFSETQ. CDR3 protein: CASSSVGGGSTGELFF. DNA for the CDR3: TGCGCCAGCAGCTCAGTAGGAGGGGGATCCACCGGGGAGCTGTTTTTT.

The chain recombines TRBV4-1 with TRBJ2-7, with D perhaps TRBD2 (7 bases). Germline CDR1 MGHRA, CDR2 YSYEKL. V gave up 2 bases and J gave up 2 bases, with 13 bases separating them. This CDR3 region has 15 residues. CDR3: CASSQITGRAYEQYF. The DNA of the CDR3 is TGCGCCAGCAGCCAAATTACAGGGAGGGCCTACGAGCAGTACTTC.

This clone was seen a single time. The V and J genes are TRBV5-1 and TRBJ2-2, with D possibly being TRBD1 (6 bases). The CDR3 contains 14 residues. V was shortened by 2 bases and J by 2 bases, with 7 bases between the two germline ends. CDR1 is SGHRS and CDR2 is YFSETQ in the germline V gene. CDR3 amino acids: CASSLQGNTGELFF. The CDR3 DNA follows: TGCGCCAGCAGCTTACAGGGAAACACCGGGGAGCTGTTTTTT.

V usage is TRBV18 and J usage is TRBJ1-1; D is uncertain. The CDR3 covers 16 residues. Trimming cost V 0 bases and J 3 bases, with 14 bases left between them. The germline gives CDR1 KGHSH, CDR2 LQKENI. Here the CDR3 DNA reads TGTGCCAGCTCACCACCGACAAGGAGCACGGACACTGAAGCTTTCTTT. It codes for CASSPPTRSTDTEAFF.

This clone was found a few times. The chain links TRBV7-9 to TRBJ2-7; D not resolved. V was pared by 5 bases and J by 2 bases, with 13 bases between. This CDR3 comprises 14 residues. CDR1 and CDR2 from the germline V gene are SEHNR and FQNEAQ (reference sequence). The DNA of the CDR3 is TGTGCCAGCAGCCCCGATCTTGAAACCTACGAGCAGTACTTC. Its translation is CASSPDLETYEQYF.

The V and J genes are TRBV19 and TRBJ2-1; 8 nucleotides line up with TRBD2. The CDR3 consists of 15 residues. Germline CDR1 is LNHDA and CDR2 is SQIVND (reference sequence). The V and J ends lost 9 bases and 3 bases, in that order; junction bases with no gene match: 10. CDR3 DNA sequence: TGTGCCAGCTCCCCAAACCGGGGGGGCTACAATGAGCAGTTCTTC. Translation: CASSPNRGGYNEQFF. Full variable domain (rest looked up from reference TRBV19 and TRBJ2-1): DGGITQSPKYLFRKEGQNVTLSCEQNLNHDAMYWYRQDPGQGLRLIYYSQIVNDFQKGDIAEGYSVSREKKESFPLTVTSAQKNPTAFYLCASSPNRGGYNEQFFGPGTRLTVL.

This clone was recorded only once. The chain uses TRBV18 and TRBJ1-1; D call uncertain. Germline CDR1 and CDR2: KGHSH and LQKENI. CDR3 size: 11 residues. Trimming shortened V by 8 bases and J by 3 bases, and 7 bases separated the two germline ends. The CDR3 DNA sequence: TGTGCCAGCACCCCTGACACTGAAGCTTTCTTT. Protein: CASTPDTEAFF.

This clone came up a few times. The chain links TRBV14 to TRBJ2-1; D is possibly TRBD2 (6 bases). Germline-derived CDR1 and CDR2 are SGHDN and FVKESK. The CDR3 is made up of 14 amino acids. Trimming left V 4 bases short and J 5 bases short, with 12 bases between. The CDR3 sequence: CASSLTGLHNEQFF. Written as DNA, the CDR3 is TGTGCCAGCAGCCTCACGGGACTCCACAATGAGCAGTTCTTC.

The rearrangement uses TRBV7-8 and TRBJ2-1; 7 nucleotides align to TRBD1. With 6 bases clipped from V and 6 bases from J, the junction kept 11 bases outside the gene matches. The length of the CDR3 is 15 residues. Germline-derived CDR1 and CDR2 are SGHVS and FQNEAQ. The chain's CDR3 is CASRFTGDGANEQFF. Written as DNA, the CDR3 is TGTGCCAGCAGATTTACAGGGGACGGGGCCAATGAGCAGTTCTTC.

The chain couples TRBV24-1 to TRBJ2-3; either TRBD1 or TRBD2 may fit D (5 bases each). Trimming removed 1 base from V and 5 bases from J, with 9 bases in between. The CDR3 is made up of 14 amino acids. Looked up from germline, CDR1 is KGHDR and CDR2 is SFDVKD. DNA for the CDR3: TGTGCCACCAGTGATTTAGGGGACCGAGATACGCAGTATTTT. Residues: CATSDLGDRDTQYF.

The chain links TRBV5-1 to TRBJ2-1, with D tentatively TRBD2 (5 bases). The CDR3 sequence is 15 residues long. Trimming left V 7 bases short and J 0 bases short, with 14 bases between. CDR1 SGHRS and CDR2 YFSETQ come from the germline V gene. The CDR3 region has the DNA TGCGCCAGCGCTCGGGGAGAGAGCTCCTACAATGAGCAGTTCTTC. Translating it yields CASARGESSYNEQFF. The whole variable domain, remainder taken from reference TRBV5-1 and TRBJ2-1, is KAGVTQTPRYLIKTRGQQVTLSCSPISGHRSVSWYQQTPGQGLQFLFEYFSETQRNKGNFPGRFSGRQFSNSRSEMNVSTLELGDSALYLCASARGESSYNEQFFGPGTRLTVL.

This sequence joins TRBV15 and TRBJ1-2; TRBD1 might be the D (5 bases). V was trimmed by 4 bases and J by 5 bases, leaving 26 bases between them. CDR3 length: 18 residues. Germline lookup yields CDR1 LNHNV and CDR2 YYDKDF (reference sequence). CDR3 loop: CATSKGRSGSPDSYGYTF. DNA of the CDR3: TGTGCCACCAGCAAGGGACGCTCTGGGAGTCCTGACTCTTATGGCTACACCTTC.

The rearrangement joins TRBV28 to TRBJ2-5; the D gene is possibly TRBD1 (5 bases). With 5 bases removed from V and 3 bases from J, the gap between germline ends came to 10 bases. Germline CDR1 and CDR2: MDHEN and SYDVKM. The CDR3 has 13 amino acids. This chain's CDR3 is CASSRTLKETQYF. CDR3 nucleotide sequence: TGTGCCAGCAGTCGGACACTAAAAGAGACCCAGTACTTC.

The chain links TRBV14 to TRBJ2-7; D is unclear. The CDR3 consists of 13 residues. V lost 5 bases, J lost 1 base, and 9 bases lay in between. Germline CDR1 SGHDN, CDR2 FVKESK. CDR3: CASSLQVSYEQYF. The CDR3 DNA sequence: TGTGCCAGCAGCTTGCAGGTTTCCTACGAGCAGTACTTC.

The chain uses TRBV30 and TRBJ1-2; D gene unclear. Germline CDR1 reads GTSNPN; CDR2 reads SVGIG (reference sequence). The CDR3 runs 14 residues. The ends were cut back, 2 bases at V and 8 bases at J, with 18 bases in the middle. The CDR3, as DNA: TGTGCCTGGAGTATATCAGGAGCATCTAGGGGCTACACCTTC. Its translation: CAWSISGASRGYTF.